These 10 T cell receptor beta chains share one sample of origin, sequenced in a study of blood T cell repertoires in COVID-19. Produced via immunoSEQ multiplex PCR; TCRdb's table is partial and in-frame only. Counted here are approximately 190,000 clones, about 88% occurring once; the ten biggest clones make up around 25%. Input material: PBMCs or T cells enriched from blood (not recorded which). The source is a woman aged 40 to 50 in a cohort exposed to, infected with or recovered from COVID-19 (not recorded which).

The sample holds one count of this clone. The V and J genes are TRBV9 and TRBJ2-5; D is uncertain. The germline gives CDR1 SGDLS, CDR2 YYNGEE. The CDR3 consists of 13 residues. The V end lost 4 bases, the J end lost 4 bases, and 11 bases lay between the germline ends. The CDR3 loop reads CASSLLGGETQYF. CDR3 sequence (DNA): TGTGCCAGCAGCCTCCTAGGCGGAGAGACCCAGTACTTC.

V and J are TRBV10-1 and TRBJ1-1; no clear D. Germline loops: CDR1 WNHNN, CDR2 SYGVQD (reference sequence). The CDR3 loop spans 15 amino acids. The germline V and J ends were trimmed by 2 bases and 1 base, with 11 bases remaining between them. This CDR3 reads CASSEGRNRNTEAFF. The CDR3 bases are TGCGCCAGCAGTGAGGGGAGGAACCGGAACACTGAAGCTTTCTTT.

V is TRBV4-1 and J is TRBJ1-4; 9 bases align to TRBD1. Germline CDR1 is MGHRA and CDR2 is YSYEKL. The CDR3 runs 14 residues. V dropped 3 bases and J dropped 7; count of bases not matched to a gene: 3. Here the CDR3 DNA reads TGCGCCAGCAGCCAGGGGGACAGGGCTGAAAAACTGTTTTTT. As protein: CASSQGDRAEKLFF.

This chain uses TRBV6-5 with TRBJ1-5; D not certain. Germline lookup yields CDR1 MNHEY and CDR2 SVGAGI. V lost 0 bases and J lost 0, with 6 bases in between. CDR3 length equals 15 residues. This chain's CDR3 is CASSYSQYSNQPQHF. In nucleotides, the CDR3 is TGTGCCAGCAGTTACTCACAGTATAGCAATCAGCCCCAGCATTTT.

The chain uses TRBV18 and TRBJ2-3; 7 bases align to TRBD2. The CDR3 has 14 residues. V shed 2 bases and J 6 bases; nucleotides not matched to a gene: 5. Germline V CDR1 and CDR2: KGHSH, LQKENI. The CDR3 nucleotides are TGTGCCAGCTCACCAGAGACTAGCAGGGATACGCAGTATTTT. Translated, it gives CASSPETSRDTQYF.

The chain couples TRBV12-3 or TRBV12-4 to TRBJ2-2, with unresolved D. Trimming pared 1 base from V and 8 bases from J, leaving 5 bases between. This CDR3 spans 12 amino acids. Here the CDR3 reads CASSLVRGELFF. The CDR3 bases are TGTGCCAGCAGTTTAGTCAGGGGGGAGCTGTTTTTT.

The V call is TRBV2, the J call TRBJ1-3; a possible D gene is TRBD1 (5 bases). The ends were cut back, 7 bases at V and 0 bases at J, with 10 bases in the middle. The germline V gene encodes CDR1 SNHLY and CDR2 FYNNEI. The CDR3 spans 14 residues. CDR3 residues: CASKGEHSGNTIYF. The CDR3 coding sequence is TGTGCCAGCAAAGGGGAACACTCTGGAAACACCATATATTTT.

The CDR3 nucleotides are TGTGCCAGTAAGCGTGGGGGGACTGAAGCTTTCTTT. Its protein product is CASKRGGTEAFF. This chain joins TRBV19 and TRBJ1-1, with a tentative D call TRBD1 (5 bases). The CDR3 has 12 amino acids. Per germline, CDR1 LNHDA and CDR2 SQIVND (reference sequence). Trimming shortened V by 7 bases and J by 5 bases, and 11 bases separated the two germline ends.

The gene calls are TRBV11-2 and TRBJ1-1; unclear D gene. Per germline, CDR1 SGHAT and CDR2 FQNNGV. The CDR3 is 13 amino acids. Trimming cost V 6 bases and J 0 bases, with 8 bases left between them. CDR3 region: CASSGPLNTEAFF. As DNA, the CDR3 is TGTGCCAGCAGTGGGCCTTTGAACACTGAAGCTTTCTTT. Together with reference TRBV11-2 and TRBJ1-1, the CDR3 gives the full variable domain: EAGVAQSPRYKIIEKRQSVAFWCNPISGHATLYWYQQILGQGPKLLIQFQNNGVVDDSQLPKDRFSAERLKGVDSTLKIQPAKLEDSAVYLCASSGPLNTEAFFGQGTRLTVV.

V usage is TRBV3-1 (or the pseudogene TRBV3-2) and J usage is TRBJ2-3; 8 bases match TRBD2. Trimming took 0 bases from V and 3 from J; bases not matched to a gene: 11. The CDR3 covers 18 residues. The germline CDR1 and CDR2 sequences are LGHDT and YNNKEL (reference sequence). In nucleotides, the CDR3 is TGTGCCAGCAGCCAAGATGGGACGGGAGGGGGGCCAACAGATACGCAGTATTTT. The encoded protein is CASSQDGTGGGPTDTQYF.